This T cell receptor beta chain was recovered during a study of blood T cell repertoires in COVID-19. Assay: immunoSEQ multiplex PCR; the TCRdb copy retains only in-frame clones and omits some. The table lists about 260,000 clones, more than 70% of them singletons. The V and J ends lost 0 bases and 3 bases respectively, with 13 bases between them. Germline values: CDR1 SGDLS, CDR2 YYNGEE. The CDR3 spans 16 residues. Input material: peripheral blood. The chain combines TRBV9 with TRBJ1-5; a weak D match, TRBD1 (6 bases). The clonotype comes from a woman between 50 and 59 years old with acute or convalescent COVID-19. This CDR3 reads CASSVGAGGLNQPQHF. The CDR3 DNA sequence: TGTGCCAGCAGCGTAGGGGCGGGGGGCCTCAATCAGCCCCAGCATTTT.